This T cell receptor beta chain was obtained from a study of CD8 T cell repertoires and HIV-1 epitope variants. Whole-study context: T cells were stimulated with Twenty-five Gag and Nef peptides separately.

The CDR3 extends over 14 amino acids. CDR1 SEHNR and CDR2 FQNEAQ come from the germline V gene (reference sequence). Trimming removed 6 bases from V and 4 bases from J; junction bases left unmatched: 7. The assay was immunoSEQ multiplex PCR, and TCRdb's table has in-frame clones only and misses some. The table records about 95,000 clones, 60% to 80% of them present only once. Sequenced material: uncultured baseline CD8+ T cells from peripheral blood mononuclear cells (PBMCs). The TCR sequence derives from a male donor with HIV. The chain carries TRBV7-9 and TRBJ2-5; 8 bases line up with TRBD2. CDR3 sequence: CASSERGGRETQYF. CDR3 coding DNA: TGTGCCAGCAGTGAACGCGGGGGGAGAGAGACCCAGTACTTC. The full variable domain, completed using reference TRBV7-9 and TRBJ2-5, is DTGVSQNPRHKITKRGQNVTFRCDPISEHNRLYWYRQTLGQGPEFLTYFQNEAQLEKSRLLSDRFSAERPKGSFSTLEIQRTEQGDSAMYLCASSERGGRETQYFGPGTRLLVL.